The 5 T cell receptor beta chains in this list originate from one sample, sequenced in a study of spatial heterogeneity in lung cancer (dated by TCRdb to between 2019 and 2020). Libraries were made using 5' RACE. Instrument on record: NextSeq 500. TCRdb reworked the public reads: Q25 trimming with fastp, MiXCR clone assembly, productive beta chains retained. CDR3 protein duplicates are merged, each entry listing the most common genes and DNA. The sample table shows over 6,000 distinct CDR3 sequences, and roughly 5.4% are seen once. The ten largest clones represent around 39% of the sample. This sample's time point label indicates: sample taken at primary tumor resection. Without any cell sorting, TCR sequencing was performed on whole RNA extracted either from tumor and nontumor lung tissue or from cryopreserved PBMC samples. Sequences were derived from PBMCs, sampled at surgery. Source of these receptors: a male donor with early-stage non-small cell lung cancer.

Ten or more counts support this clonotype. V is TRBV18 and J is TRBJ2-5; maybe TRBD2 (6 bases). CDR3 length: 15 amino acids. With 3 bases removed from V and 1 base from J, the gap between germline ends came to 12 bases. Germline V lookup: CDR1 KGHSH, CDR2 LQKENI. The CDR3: CASSPMTRSQETQYF. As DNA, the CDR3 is TGTGCCAGCTCACCCATGACTAGATCCCAAGAGACCCAGTACTTC.

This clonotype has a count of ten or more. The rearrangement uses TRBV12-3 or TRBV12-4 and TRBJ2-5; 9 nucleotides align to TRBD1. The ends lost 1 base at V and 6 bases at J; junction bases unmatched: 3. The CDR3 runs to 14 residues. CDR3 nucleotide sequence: TGTGCCAGCAGTTTAGGGACAGGGGCCAAGACCCAGTACTTC. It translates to CASSLGTGAKTQYF.

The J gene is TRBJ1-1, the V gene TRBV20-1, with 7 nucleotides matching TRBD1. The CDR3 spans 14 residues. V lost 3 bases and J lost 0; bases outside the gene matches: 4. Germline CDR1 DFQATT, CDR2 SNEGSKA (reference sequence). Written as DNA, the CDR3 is TGCAGTGCTAGCGCCGGGACAGTGAACACTGAAGCTTTCTTT. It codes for CSASAGTVNTEAFF.

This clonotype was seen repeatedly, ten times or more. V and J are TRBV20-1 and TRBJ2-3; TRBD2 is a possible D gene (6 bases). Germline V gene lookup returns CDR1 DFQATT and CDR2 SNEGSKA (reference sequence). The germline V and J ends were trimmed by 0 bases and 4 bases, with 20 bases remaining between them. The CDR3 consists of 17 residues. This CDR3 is CSARDWEAGPIPDTQYF. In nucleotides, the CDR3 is TGCAGTGCTAGAGATTGGGAAGCGGGCCCGATCCCAGATACGCAGTATTTT.

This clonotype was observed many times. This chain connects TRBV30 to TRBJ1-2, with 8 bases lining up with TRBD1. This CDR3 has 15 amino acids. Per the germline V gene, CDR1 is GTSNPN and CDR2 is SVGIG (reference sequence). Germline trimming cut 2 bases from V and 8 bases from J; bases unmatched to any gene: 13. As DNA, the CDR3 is TGTGCCTGGAGTAGGGGGCAGGGGGCTGGAGACGGCTACACCTTC. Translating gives CAWSRGQGAGDGYTF.